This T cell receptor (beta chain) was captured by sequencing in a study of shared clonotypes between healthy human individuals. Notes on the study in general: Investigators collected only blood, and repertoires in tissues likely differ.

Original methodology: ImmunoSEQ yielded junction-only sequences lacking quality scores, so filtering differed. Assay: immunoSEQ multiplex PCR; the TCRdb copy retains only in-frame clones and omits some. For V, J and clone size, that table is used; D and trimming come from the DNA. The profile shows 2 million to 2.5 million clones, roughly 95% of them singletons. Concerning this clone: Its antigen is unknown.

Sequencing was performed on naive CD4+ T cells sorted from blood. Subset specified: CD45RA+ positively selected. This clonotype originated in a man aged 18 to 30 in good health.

In DNA, the CDR3 is TGTGCCAGCAGTTCACCTCGGGTAGCAGATACGCAGTATTTT. This codes for CASSSPRVADTQYF. The rearrangement joins TRBV6-5 to TRBJ2-3, with D unclear. V was trimmed by 4 bases and J by 4 bases, leaving 12 bases between them. There are 14 residues in the CDR3. The germline V gene has CDR1 MNHEY and CDR2 SVGAGI.